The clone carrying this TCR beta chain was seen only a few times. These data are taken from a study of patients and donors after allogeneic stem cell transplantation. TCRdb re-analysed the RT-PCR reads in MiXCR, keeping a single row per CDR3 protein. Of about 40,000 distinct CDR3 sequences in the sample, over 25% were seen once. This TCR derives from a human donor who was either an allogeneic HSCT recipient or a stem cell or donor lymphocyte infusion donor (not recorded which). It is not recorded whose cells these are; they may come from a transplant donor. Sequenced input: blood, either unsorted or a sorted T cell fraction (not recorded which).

CDR3 region: CASSSGAAANEKLFF. CDR3 nucleotides: TGTGCCAGCAGTAGCGGGGCCGCGGCTAATGAAAAACTGTTTTTT. The gene calls are TRBV6-5 and TRBJ1-4, with a tentative D call TRBD1 (5 bases). This CDR3 contains 15 residues. Per germline, CDR1 MNHEY and CDR2 SVGAGI. V lost 5 bases, J lost 3 bases, and 13 bases lay in between.